This T cell receptor (beta chain) stems from a study of shared clonotypes between healthy human individuals. Generated by immunoSEQ multiplex PCR, the TCRdb table keeps only in-frame clones and is missing some. In the table there are just over 2,000,000 clones, 85% to 95% of which are singletons. Trimming pared 1 base from V and 0 bases from J, leaving 8 bases between. This CDR3 contains 14 residues. In germline, CDR1 is SGHNT, CDR2 YYREEE (reference sequence). Whole-study findings and limits: Represented diversity (both genetic and exposure-history) was limited by the small number of donors.

With respect to this clone: Its antigen is undetermined.

The rearrangement links TRBV5-4 to TRBJ2-7; no reliable D call. This clonotype was obtained from a man aged 18 to 30 in good health. The source material was naive CD4+ T cells sorted from blood. Specified subset: CD45RA+ positively selected. The CDR3: CASSLYPSSYEQYF. The CDR3 nucleotides are TGTGCCAGCAGCTTGTACCCGAGCTCCTACGAGCAGTACTTC.